This T cell receptor beta chain emerged from a study of blood T cell repertoires in COVID-19. This clone has a handful of counts. The CDR3 spans 17 residues. Germline CDR1 MDHEN, CDR2 SYDVKM. With V trimmed by 4 bases and J by 1 base, 11 bases remained unmatched. This table comes from immunoSEQ multiplex PCR, and its TCRdb copy is limited to in-frame clones, with some not included. Among 200,000 to 250,000 clones, 83% were seen once, and the ten largest hold approximately 4.8%. V usage is TRBV28 and J usage is TRBJ1-1; TRBD1 aligns across 8 bases. This TCR was sampled from a woman aged 50 to 60 who had been exposed to COVID-19. Specimen: PBMCs or T cells enriched from blood (not recorded which). The CDR3 region has the DNA TGTGCCAGCAGTTCAGGGGGCGCAAGGGGAAGGAACACTGAAGCTTTCTTT. Its translation: CASSSGGARGRNTEAFF.